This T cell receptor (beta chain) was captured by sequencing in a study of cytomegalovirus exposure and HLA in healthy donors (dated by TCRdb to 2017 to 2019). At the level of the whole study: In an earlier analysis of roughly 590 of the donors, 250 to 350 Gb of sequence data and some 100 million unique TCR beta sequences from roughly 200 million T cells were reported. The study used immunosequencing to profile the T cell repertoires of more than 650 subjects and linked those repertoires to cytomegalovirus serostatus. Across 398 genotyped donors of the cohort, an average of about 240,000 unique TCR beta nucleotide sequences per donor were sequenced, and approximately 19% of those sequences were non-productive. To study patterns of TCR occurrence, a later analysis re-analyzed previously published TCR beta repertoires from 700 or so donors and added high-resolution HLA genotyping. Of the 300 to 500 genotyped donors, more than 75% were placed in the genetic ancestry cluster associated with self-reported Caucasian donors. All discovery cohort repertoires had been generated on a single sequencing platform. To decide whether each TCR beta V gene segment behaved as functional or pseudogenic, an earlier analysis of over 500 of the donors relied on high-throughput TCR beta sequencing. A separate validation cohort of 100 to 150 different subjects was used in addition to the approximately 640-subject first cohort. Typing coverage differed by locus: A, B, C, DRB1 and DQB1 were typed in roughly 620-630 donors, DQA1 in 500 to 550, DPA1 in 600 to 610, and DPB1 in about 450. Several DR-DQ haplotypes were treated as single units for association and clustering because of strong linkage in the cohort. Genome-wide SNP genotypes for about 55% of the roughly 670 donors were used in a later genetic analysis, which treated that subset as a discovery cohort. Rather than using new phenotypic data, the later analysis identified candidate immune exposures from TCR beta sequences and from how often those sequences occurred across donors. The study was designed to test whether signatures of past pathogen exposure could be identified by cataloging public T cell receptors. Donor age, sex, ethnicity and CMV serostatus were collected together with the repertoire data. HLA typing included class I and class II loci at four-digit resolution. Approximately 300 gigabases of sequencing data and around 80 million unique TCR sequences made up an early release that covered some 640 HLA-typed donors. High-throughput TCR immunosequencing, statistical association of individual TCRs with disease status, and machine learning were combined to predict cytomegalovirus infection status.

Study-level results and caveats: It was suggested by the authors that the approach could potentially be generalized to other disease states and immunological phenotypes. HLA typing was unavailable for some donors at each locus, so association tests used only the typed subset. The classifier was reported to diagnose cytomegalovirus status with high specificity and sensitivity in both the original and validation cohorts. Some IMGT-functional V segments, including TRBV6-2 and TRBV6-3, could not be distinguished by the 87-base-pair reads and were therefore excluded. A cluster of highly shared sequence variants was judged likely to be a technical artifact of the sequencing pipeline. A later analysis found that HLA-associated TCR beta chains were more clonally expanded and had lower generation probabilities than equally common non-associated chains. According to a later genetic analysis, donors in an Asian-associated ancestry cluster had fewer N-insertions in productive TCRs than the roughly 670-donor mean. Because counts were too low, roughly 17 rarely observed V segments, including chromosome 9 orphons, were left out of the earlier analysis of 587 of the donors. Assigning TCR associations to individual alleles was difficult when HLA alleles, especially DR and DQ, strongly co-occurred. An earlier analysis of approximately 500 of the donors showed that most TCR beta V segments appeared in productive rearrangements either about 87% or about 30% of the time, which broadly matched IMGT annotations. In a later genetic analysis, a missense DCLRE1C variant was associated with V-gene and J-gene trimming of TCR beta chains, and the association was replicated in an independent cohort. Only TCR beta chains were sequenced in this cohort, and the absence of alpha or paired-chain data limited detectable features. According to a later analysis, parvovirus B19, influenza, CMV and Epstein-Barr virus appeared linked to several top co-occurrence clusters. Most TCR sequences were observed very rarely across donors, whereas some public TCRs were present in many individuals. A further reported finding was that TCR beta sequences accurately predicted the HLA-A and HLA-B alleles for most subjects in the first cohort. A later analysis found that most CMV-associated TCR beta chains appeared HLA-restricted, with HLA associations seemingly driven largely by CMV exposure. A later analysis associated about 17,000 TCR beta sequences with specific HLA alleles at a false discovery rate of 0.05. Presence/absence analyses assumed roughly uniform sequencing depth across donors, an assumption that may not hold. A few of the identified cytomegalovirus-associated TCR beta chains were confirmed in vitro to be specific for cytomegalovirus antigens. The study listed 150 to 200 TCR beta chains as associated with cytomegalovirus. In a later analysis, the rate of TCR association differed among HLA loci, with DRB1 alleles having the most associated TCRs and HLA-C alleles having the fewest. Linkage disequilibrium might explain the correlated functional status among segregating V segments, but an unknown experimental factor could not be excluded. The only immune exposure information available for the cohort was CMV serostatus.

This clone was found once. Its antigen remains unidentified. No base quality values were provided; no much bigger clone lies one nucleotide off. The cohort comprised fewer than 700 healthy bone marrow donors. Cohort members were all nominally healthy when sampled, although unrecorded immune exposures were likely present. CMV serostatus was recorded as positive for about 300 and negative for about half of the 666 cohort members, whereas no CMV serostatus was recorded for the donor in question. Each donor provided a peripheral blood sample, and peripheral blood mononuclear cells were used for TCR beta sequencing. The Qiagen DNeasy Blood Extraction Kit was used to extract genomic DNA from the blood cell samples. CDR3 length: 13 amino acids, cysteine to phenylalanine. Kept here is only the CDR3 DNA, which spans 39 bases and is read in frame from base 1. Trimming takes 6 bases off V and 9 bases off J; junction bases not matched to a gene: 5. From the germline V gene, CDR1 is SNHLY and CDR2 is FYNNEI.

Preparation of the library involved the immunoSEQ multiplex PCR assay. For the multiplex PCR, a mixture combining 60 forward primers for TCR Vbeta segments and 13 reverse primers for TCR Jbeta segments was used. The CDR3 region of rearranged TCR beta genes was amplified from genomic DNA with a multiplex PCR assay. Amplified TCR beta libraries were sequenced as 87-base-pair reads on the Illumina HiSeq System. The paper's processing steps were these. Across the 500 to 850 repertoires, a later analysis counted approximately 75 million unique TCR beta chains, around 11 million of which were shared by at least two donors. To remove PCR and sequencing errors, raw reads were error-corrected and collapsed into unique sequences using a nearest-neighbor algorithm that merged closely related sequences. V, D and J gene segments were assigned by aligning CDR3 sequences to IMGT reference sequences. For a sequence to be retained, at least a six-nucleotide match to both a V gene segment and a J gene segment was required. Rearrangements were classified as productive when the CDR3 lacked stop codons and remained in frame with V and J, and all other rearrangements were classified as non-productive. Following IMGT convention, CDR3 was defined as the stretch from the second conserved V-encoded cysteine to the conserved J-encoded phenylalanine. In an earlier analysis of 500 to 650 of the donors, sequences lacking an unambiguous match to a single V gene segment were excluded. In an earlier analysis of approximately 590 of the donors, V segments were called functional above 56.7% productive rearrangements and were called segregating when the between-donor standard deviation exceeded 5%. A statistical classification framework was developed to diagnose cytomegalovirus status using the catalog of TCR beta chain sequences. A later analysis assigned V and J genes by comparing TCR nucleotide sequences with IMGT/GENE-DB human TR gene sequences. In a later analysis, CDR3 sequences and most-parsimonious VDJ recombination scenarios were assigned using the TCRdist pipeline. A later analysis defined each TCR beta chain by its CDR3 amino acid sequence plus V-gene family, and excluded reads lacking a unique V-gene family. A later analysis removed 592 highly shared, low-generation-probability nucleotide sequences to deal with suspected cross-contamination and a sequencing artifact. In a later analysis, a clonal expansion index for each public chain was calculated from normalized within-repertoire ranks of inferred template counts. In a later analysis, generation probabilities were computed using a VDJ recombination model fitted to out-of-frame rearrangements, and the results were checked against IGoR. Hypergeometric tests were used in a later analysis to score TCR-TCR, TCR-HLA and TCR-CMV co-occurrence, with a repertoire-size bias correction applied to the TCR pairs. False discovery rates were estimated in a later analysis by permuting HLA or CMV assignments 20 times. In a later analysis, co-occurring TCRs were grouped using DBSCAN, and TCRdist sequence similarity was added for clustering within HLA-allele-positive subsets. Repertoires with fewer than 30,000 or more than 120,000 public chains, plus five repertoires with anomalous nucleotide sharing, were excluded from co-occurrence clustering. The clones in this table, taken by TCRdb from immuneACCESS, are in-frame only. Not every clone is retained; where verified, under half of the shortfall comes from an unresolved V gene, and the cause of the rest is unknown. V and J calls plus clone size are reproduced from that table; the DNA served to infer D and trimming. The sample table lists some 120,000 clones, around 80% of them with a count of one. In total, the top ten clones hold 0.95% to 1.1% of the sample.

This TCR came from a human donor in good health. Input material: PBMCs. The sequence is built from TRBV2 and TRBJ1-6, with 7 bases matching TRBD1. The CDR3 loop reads CASRGQVSSPLHF. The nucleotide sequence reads TGTGCCAGCAGAGGACAGGTCTCTTCACCCCTCCACTTT. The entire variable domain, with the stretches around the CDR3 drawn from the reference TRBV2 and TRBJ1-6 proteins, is EPEVTQTPSHQVTQMGQEVILRCVPISNHLYFYWYRQILGQKVEFLVSFYNNEISEKSEIFDDQFSVERPDGSNFTLKIRSTKLEDSAMYFCASRGQVSSPLHFGNGTRLTVT.